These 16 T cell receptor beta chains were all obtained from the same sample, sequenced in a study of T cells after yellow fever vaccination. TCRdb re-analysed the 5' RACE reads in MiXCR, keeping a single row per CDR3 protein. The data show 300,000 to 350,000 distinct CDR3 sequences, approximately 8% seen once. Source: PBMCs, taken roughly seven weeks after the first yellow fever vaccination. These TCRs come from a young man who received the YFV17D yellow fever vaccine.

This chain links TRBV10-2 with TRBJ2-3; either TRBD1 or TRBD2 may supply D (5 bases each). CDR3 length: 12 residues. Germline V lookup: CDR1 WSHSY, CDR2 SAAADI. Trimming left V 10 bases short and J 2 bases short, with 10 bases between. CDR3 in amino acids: CATEGTTDTQYF. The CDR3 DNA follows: TGCGCCACCGAAGGGACCACAGATACGCAGTATTTT.

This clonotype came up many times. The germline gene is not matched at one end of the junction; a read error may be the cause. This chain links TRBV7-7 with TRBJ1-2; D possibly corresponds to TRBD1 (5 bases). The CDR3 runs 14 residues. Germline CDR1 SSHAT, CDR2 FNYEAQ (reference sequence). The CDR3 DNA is TGTGCTAGCAGCTTAAGGCAGGGCAACTATGGCTACACCTTC. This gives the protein CASSLRQGNYGYTF.

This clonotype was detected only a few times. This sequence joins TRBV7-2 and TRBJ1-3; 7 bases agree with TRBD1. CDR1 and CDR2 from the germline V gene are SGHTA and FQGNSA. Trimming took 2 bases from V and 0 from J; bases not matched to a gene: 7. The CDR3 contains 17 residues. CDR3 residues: CASSLLGGKSSGNTIYF. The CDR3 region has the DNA TGTGCCAGCAGCTTATTAGGGGGCAAGAGCTCTGGAAACACCATATATTTT.

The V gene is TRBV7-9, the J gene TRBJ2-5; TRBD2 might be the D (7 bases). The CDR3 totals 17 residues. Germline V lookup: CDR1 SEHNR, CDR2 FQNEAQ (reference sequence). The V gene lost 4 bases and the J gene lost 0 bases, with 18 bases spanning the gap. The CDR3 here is CASSWPWGGADQETQYF. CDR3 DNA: TGTGCCAGCAGCTGGCCCTGGGGGGGGGCTGACCAAGAGACCCAGTACTTC.

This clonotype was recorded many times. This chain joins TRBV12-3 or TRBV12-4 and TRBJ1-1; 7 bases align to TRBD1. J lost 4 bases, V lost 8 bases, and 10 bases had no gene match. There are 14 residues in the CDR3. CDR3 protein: CASLGGTEGTEAFF. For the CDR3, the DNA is TGTGCCAGCCTCGGGGGGACAGAGGGCACTGAAGCTTTCTTT.

The CDR3 sequence: CASTHNQETQYF. Here the CDR3 DNA reads TGTGCCAGCACCCACAACCAAGAGACCCAGTACTTC. The chain joins TRBV12-3 or TRBV12-4 to TRBJ2-5; D not certain. With 7 bases removed from V and 0 bases from J, the gap between germline ends came to 6 bases. This CDR3 comprises 12 residues.

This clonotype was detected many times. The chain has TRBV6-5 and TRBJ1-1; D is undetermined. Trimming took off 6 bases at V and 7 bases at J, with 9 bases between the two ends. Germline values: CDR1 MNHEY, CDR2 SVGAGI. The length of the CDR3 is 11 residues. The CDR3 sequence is CASRQTGEAFF. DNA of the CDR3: TGTGCCAGCAGACAGACGGGTGAAGCTTTCTTT.

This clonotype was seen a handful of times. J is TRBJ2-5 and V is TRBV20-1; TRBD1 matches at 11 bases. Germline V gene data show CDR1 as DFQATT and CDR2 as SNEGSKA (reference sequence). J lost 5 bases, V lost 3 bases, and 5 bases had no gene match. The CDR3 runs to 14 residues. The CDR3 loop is CSASRGQGAETQYF. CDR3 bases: TGCAGTGCTAGCCGAGGACAGGGGGCGGAGACCCAGTACTTC.

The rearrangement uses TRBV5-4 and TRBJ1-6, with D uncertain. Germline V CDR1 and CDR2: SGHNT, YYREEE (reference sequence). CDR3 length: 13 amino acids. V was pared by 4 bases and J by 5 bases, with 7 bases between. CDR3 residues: CASSGPNNSPLHF. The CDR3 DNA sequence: TGTGCCAGCAGCGGACCCAATAATTCACCCCTCCACTTT. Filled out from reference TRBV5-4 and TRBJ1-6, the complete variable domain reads ETGVTQSPTHLIKTRGQQVTLRCSSQSGHNTVSWYQQALGQGPQFIFQYYREEENGRGNFPPRFSGLQFPNYSSELNVNALELDDSALYLCASSGPNNSPLHFGNGTRLTVT.

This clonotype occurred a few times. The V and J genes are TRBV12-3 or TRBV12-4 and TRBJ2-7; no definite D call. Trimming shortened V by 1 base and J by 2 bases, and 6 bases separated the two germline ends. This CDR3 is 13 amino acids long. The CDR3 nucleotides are TGTGCCAGCAGTTTAGGAGAGACCTACGAGCAGTACTTC. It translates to CASSLGETYEQYF.

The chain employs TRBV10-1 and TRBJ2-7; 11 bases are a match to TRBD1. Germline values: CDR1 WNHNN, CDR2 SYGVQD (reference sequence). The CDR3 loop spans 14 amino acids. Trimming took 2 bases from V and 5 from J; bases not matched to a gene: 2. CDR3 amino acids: CASSEGQGADEQYF. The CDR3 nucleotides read TGCGCCAGCAGTGAGGGACAGGGGGCGGACGAGCAGTACTTC.

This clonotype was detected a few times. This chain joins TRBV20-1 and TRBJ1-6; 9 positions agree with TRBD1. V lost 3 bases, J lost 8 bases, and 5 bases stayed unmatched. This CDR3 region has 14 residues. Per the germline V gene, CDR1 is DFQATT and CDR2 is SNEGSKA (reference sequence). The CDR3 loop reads CSASSTGGDSPLHF. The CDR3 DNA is TGCAGTGCTAGCTCGACAGGGGGGGATTCACCCCTCCACTTT.

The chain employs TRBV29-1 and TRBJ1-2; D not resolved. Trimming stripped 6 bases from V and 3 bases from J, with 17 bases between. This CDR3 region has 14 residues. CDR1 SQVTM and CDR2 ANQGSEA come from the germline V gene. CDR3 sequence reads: CSVVPLRDDYGYTF. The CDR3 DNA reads TGCAGCGTAGTACCTCTAAGGGATGACTATGGCTACACCTTC. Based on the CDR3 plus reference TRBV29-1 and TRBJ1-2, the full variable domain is SAVISQKPSRDICQRGTSLTIQCQVDSQVTMMFWYRQQPGQSLTLIATANQGSEATYESGFVIDKFPISRPNLTFSTLTVSNMSPEDSSIYLCSVVPLRDDYGYTFGSGTRLTVV.

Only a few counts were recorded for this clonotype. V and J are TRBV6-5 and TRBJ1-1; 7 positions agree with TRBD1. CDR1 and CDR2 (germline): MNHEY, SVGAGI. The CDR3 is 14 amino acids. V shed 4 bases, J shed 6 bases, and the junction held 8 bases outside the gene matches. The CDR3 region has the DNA TGTGCCAGCAGTTTGGACAGGATAAGTTCTGAAGCTTTCTTT. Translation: CASSLDRISSEAFF.

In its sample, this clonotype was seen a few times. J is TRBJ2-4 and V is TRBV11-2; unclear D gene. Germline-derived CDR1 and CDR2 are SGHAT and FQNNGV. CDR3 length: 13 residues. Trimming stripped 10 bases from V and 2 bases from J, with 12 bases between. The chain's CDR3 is CATRSLTKNIQYF. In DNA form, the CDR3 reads TGTGCCACCCGCAGCCTCACCAAAAACATTCAGTACTTC.

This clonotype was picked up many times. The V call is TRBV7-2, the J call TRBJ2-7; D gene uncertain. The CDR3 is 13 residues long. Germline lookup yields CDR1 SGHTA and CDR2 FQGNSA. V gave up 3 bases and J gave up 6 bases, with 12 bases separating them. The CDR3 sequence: CASSLVNWGEQYF. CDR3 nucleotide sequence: TGTGCCAGCAGCTTGGTGAACTGGGGCGAGCAGTACTTC.